This is a list of T cell receptor beta chains from one sample in a study of T cell changes during pregnancy in multiple sclerosis. Profiling relied on immunoSEQ multiplex PCR, and the TCRdb table lists in-frame clones only, not all of them. The sample comprises 57,000 or so clones, around 93% of which are singletons, and 3% to 4% rests with the top ten. The sample consisted of peripheral blood, taken after pregnancy. Source of these receptors: a female donor in good health, enrolled as a control in a pregnancy study. Each CDR3 is given with its conserved first and last residue. The D gene is left open where the match is weak. Some rows mark clone size as missing; the rest say once, few, many or name a class of expanded clone.

V gene	clone size	D gene	J gene	CDR3 DNA	CDR3 protein
TRBV4-2	once	TRBD2	TRBJ2-7	TGTGCCAGCAGCCAAGATTGGCGGGGGTCGCGAGCCGTCGAGCAGTACTTC	CASSQDWRGSRAVEQYF
TRBV18	.	.	TRBJ1-2	TGTGCCAGCTCACCGCAAACAGAATATGGCTACACCTTC	CASSPQTEYGYTF
TRBV25-1	few	TRBD1	TRBJ1-1	TGTGCCAGCAGTGGAAACCTTAGGACAGGGACAGAAGCTTTCTTT	CASSGNLRTGTEAFF
TRBV7-2	.	TRBD2	TRBJ2-3	TGTGCCAGCAGCTCCGGGACTAGCGGCCAAGATACGCAGTATTTT	CASSSGTSGQDTQYF
TRBV4-3	.	TRBD1	TRBJ2-3	TGCGCCAGCAGCCCCCAAGGCGGCAGGGGGCTTCGCACAGATACGCAGTATTTT	CASSPQGGRGLRTDTQYF
TRBV15	few	.	TRBJ2-1	TGTGCCACCAGCATAAGGCGGGGTGAGCAGTTCTTC	CATSIRRGEQFF
TRBV6-1	.	TRBD2	TRBJ2-2	TGTGCCAGCAGTGAAACAAGCGGGAGCGCGAAGGACACCGGGGAGCTGTTTTTT	CASSETSGSAKDTGELFF
TRBV10-3	.	.	TRBJ1-2	TGTGCCATCCAGGGTACTTCCAACTATGGCTACACCTTC	CAIQGTSNYGYTF
TRBV5-4	.	TRBD1	TRBJ2-5	TGTGCCAGCAGGACAGGGGAAGAAGAGGAGACCCAGTACTTC	CASRTGEEEETQYF
TRBV7-3	.	TRBD2	TRBJ2-1	TGTGCCAGCAGCTTAGGCCAGCGGGGGGGCCAGAATGAGCAGTTCTTC	CASSLGQRGGQNEQFF
TRBV13	.	TRBD1	TRBJ1-2	TGTGCCAGCAGCTATAGGACAGGGGGCTCTCGCTATGGCTACACCTTC	CASSYRTGGSRYGYTF
TRBV7-3	.	.	TRBJ2-3	TGTGCCAGCTCTGGAGCCGCAGATACGCAGTATTTT	CASSGAADTQYF
TRBV2	.	.	TRBJ1-1	TGTGCCAGCCTATACCCCGCGGGGGCCACTGAAGCTTTCTTT	CASLYPAGATEAFF
TRBV19	.	TRBD1	TRBJ2-7	TGTGCCAGTAGCCGCGGGACAGGTAACTACGAGCAGTACTTC	CASSRGTGNYEQYF
TRBV28	.	TRBD1	TRBJ1-5	TGTGCCAGCAGCCTCGGGATAAGGACAGGGGATCAGCCCCAGCATTTT	CASSLGIRTGDQPQHF
TRBV4-1	.	TRBD1	TRBJ1-2	TGCGCCAGCAGCCAAGGGACAGGGGACTATGGCTACACCTTC	CASSQGTGDYGYTF
TRBV5-1	.	.	TRBJ2-4	TGCGCCAGCAGCTTGGCCCCTCCAGGCGACATTCAGTACTTC	CASSLAPPGDIQYF
TRBV11-2	once	.	TRBJ2-7	TGTGCCAGCAGCTTAGATCTGAAAGGGCGGGGCGAGCAGTACTTC	CASSLDLKGRGEQYF
TRBV10-3	once	.	TRBJ2-7	TGTGCCATCAGTGACCATTACGAGCAGTACTTC	CAISDHYEQYF
TRBV5-1	.	.	TRBJ2-1	TGCGCCAGCAGCTTAATGACAGAGATCAATGAGCAGTTCTTC	CASSLMTEINEQFF
TRBV4-2	.	.	TRBJ2-1	TGTGCCAGCAGCCAAGTCGTTCAGGGGACTGAGCAGTTCTTC	CASSQVVQGTEQFF
TRBV5-1	.	TRBD2	TRBJ2-1	TGCGCCAGCAGCTTAGGACGAGCGGGGGGTGGGGAGCAGTTCTTC	CASSLGRAGGGEQFF
TRBV20-1	.	.	TRBJ2-5	TGCAGTGCTAGAGGTCCGGAGGCCCAGTACTTC	CSARGPEAQYF
TRBV5-6	.	TRBD1	TRBJ1-2	TGTGCCAGCAGCCCAGCAGGGGGCAAGGGGAGCTACACCTTC	CASSPAGGKGSYTF
TRBV7-3	.	.	TRBJ2-2	TGTGCCACCGGGACACCGAACACCGGGGAGCTGTTTTTT	CATGTPNTGELFF
TRBV29-1	once	.	TRBJ1-2	TGCAGCGTTTGGAGGGCTGCGGAGGTCGGCTACACCTTC	CSVWRAAEVGYTF
TRBV4-3	.	TRBD2	TRBJ2-1	TGCGCCAGCAGCAACTCCCTAGCGGGAGGGCGCGATGAGCAGTTCTTC	CASSNSLAGGRDEQFF
TRBV27	few	.	TRBJ2-7	TGTGCCAGCATACTAGCAGGAAGCTACGAGCAGTACTTC	CASILAGSYEQYF
TRBV7-9	.	TRBD2	TRBJ2-3	TGTGCCAGCAGCTTAGTAATGGGCGGGGGGGCTTGGGCAGATACGCAGTATTTT	CASSLVMGGGAWADTQYF
TRBV6-1	.	TRBD2	TRBJ2-1	TGTGCCAGCAGTGATTTGACTAGCTCGGCGCAGTTCTTC	CASSDLTSSAQFF
TRBV2	.	.	TRBJ2-5	TGTGCCAGCAGTAATACACAAGAGACCCAGTACTTC	CASSNTQETQYF
TRBV2	.	.	TRBJ1-6	TGTGCCAGCAAGCCGGGGAGCTCCTATAATTCACCCCTCCACTTT	CASKPGSSYNSPLHF
TRBV5-6	.	.	TRBJ1-2	TGTGCCAGCAGCTGGGACATTAATGGCTACACCTTC	CASSWDINGYTF
TRBV25-1	.	.	TRBJ1-6	TGTGCCAGCAGTGTGTACACGGGAAATTCACCCCTCCACTTT	CASSVYTGNSPLHF
TRBV29-1	once	.	TRBJ1-1	TGCAGCGTTGCACACAGCACGAGCCCTGAAGCTTTCTTT	CSVAHSTSPEAFF
TRBV18	.	TRBD1	TRBJ1-1	TGTGCCAGCTCACCCCCGGAAAGGACAGGGGAAACTGAAGCTTTCTTT	CASSPPERTGETEAFF
TRBV7-2	.	TRBD1	TRBJ1-2	TGTGCCAGCAGTTCCGGGACAGGGGAATTAATCGGCTACACCTTC	CASSSGTGELIGYTF
TRBV7-3	.	TRBD2	TRBJ2-1	TGTGCCAGCAGACGAGCGGGGGGGCCTGGCAATGAGCAGTTCTTC	CASRRAGGPGNEQFF
TRBV4-1	.	.	TRBJ2-2	TGCGCCAGCAGCCATCTCTCGTGGGTCTGGCGACTTTGTAGATTTTCCGGGGAGCTGTTTTTT	CASSHLSWVWRLCRFSGELFF
TRBV6-1	.	.	TRBJ2-7	TGTGCCAGCAGTGACACCGGTCCCTACGAGCAGTACTTC	CASSDTGPYEQYF
TRBV2	.	TRBD1	TRBJ1-2	TGTGCCAGCAGTGAGAACAGGGGTGGCTACACCTTC	CASSENRGGYTF
TRBV7-2	once	.	TRBJ1-1	TGTGCCAGCAGCTTAGCGTTCGGGGTCCCTGAAGCTTTCTTT	CASSLAFGVPEAFF
TRBV18	.	TRBD1	TRBJ2-3	TGTGCCAGCTCACCACAGGGGGCGAACACAGATACGCAGTATTTT	CASSPQGANTDTQYF
TRBV7-9	.	.	TRBJ1-2	TGTGCCAGCAGCCGCCGGACAGATTATGGCTACACCTTC	CASSRRTDYGYTF
TRBV7-9	.	TRBD1	TRBJ1-1	TGTGCCAGCAGCTTAGCTGGGACAGGGCCCTCCGTGGGAGCTTTCTTT	CASSLAGTGPSVGAFF